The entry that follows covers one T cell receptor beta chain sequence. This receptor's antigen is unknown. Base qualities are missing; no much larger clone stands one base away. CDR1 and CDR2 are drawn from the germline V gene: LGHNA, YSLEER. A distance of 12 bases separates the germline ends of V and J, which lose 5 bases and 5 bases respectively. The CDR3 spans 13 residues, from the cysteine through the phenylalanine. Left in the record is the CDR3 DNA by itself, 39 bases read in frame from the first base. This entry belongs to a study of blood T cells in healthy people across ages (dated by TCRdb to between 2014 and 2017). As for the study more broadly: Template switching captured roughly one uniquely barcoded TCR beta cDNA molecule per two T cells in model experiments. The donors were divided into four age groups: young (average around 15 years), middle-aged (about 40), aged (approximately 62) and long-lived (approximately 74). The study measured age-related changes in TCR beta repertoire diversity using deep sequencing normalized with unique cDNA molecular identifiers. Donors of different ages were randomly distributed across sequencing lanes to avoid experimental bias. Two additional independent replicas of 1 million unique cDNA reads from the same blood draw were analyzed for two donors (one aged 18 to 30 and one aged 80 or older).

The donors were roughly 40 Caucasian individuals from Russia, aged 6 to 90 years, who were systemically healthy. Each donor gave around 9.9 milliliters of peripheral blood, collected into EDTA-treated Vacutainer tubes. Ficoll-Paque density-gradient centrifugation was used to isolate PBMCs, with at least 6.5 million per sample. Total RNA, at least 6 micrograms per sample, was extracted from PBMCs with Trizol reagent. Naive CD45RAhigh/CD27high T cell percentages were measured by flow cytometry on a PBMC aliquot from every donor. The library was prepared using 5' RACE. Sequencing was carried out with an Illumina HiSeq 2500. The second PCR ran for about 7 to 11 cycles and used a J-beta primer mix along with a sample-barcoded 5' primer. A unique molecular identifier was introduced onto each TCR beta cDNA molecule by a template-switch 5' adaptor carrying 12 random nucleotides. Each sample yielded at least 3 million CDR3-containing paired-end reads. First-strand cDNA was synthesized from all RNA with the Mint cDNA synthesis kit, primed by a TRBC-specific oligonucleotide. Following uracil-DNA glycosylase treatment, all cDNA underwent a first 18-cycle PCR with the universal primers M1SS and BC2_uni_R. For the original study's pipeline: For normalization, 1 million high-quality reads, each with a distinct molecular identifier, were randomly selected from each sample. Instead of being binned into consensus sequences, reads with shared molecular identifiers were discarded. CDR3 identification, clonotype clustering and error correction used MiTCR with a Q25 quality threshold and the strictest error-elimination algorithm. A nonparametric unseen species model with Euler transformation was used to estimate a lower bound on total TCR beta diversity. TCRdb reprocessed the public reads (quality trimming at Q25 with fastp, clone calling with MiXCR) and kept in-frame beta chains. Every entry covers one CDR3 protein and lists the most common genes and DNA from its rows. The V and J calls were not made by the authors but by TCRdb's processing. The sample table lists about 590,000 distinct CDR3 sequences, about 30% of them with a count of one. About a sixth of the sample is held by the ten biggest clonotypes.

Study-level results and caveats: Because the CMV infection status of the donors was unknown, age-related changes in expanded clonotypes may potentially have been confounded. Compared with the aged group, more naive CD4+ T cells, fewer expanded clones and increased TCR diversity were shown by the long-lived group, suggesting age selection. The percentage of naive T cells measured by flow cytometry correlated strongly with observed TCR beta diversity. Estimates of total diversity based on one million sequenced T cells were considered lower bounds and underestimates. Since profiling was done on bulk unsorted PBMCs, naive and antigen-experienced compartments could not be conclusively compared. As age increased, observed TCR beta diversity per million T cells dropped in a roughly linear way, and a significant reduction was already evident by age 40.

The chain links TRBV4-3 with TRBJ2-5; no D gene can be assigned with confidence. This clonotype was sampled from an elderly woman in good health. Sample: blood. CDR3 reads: CASSESLSETQYF. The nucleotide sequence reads TGCGCCAGCAGCGAGTCCTTGTCTGAGACCCAGTACTTC.